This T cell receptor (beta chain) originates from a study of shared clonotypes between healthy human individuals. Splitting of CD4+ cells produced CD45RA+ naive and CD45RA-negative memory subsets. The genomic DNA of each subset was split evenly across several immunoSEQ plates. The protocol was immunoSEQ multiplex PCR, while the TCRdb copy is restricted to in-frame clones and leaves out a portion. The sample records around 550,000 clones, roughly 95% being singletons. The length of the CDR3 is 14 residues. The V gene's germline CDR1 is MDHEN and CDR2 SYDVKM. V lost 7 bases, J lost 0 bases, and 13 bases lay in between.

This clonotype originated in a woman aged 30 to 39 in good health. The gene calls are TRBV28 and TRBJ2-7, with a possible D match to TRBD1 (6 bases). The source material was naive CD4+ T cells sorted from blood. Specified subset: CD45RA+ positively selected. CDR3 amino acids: CASNRDTISYEQYF. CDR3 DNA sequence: TGTGCCAGCAACCGGGACACCATCTCCTACGAGCAGTACTTC.